A single T cell receptor beta chain is shown here with its context. The clone's antigen remains unknown. Base quality data are lacking; no much larger clone is found one base away. This sample is part of a study of Ad26.COV2.S vaccination and SARS-CoV-2 variants (dated by TCRdb to 2020 to 2022). Regarding the research as a whole: Vaccine-arm donors came from COV1001, a multicentre, randomized, double-blind, placebo-controlled phase I-IIa trial of Ad26.COV2.S in healthy adults. Ad26.COV2.S was administered intramuscularly at a dose of 5x10^10 or 1x10^11 viral particles, either as one shot or as two shots given 56 days apart. TCRbeta repertoire sequencing served as the tool for gauging how specific and how broad the SARS-CoV-2-reactive T cell receptors were following Ad26.COV2.S vaccination. The TCR-sequenced set comprised approximately 32 samples: approximately 19 Ad26.COV2.S vaccine recipients, 5 placebo recipients and 8 SARS-CoV-2 convalescent individuals. Trial participants were randomized into five groups of five, in which low-dose or high-dose Ad26.COV2.S was given once or twice, or placebo was given on both occasions. Investigators did not know the trial group allocation while performing experiments and assessing outcomes.

The CDR3 has 13 amino acids, counting the end cysteine and phenylalanine. The entry retains the CDR3 DNA only, 39 bases that are in frame from base 1. Sequences SGHTA (CDR1) and FQGTGA (CDR2) are obtained from the germline V gene. V drops 2 bases and J drops 10 bases, leaving 15 bases in between. The immunoSEQ Assay was used to sequence TCRbeta CDR3 regions. After extraction, genomic DNA underwent amplification by bias-controlled multiplex PCR, followed by high-throughput sequencing. Turning to the authors' computational methods: To quantify the absolute abundance of each unique TCRbeta CDR3 region, sequences were collapsed and filtered. T cell fraction was estimated by normalizing TCRbeta template counts to usable DNA, with usable DNA measured through amplification of reference genes found in all nucleated cells. Repertoire TCRs were annotated as SARS-CoV-2-specific when V gene, CDR3 amino acid sequence and J gene were exactly matched to a known reactive TCR set. The reference SARS-CoV-2 TCR set was obtained from MIRA and was filtered for enrichment in COVID-19-positive ImmuneCODE repertoires, whereby public or cross-reactive TCRs were removed. Based on the MIRA antigens, annotated TCRs were further analysed at the level of specific ORF or position within ORF. Breadth was defined as the number of annotated unique rearrangements divided by the total number of unique productive rearrangements, and depth was defined as the summed frequency of the annotated unique rearrangements. Group comparisons of TCR breadth used two-sided Wilcoxon rank-sum tests. TCRdb took this table from immuneACCESS and kept in-frame rearrangements with V and J called. Such tables lack part of the clones; where checked against another copy, unresolved V genes explain under half of the gap, and the rest is unexplained. V and J calls and clone size are as listed in that table; D and trimming were resolved from the DNA. A total of some 320,000 clones appear in this sample, roughly 80% of them only once. Under 2.5% of the sample rests with the top ten.

In the paper's terms, the treatment or condition label means: approximately 18 received Ad26.COV2.S at low or high dose, single or two shots; about five received placebo; per-sample allocation not given. For vaccine and placebo recipients, repertoires were sequenced using samples collected on day 63 after the first injection. Between 29 July and 7 August 2020, Cohort 1b enrolled 25 adults aged 18-55 years at one site in Boston, USA. Ad26.COV2.S consisted of a replication-incompetent adenovirus type 26 vector by which a prefusion-stabilized SARS-CoV-2 spike protein from the original Wuhan strain was expressed. The study at large found these results: The study was not powered for comparison of responses between vaccine doses or regimens. Ad26.COV2.S recipients had higher spike-specific TCR breadth than placebo recipients (P = 0.0014). According to the authors, total T cell responses may have been underestimated by the TCR breadth and depth analyses. Vaccine and placebo recipients had comparable non-spike TCR breadth, which fits with the vaccine containing only spike. After vaccination, spike-specific CD8+ and CD4+ T cell responses were reported to show substantial breadth.

This receptor was taken from a person aged 18-60 years who received the Ad26.COV2.S COVID-19 vaccine or a placebo. This chain joins TRBV7-3 to TRBJ2-7, with TRBD2 tentatively as D gene (6 bases match). Sequencing was performed on peripheral blood, taken in a trial of Ad26.COV2.S vaccine versus placebo. The DNA sequence is given as TGTGCCAGCAGCTTAGGGTTTGGGAGGCCCCAGTACTTC. Translated, it reads CASSLGFGRPQYF. Beyond the CDR3, the reference TRBV7-3 and TRBJ2-7 genes provide the residues; the full variable domain reads: GAGVSQTPSNKVTEKGKYVELRCDPISGHTALYWYRQSLGQGPEFLIYFQGTGAADDSGLPNDRFFAVRPEGSVSTLKIQRTERGDSAVYLCASSLGFGRPQYFGPGTRLTVT.